The 27 T cell receptor beta chains in this list originate from one sample, sequenced in a study of cytomegalovirus exposure and HLA in healthy donors. With 60 Vbeta and 13 Jbeta primers, the PCR was carried out. Clones were read by immunoSEQ multiplex PCR, and TCRdb kept only the in-frame ones, dropping some. This table holds over 75,000 clones, around four fifths found once. The sequencing input was PBMCs. These receptors originate from a man aged 45-65 years in good health and CMV-seropositive.

In its sample, this clone was seen once. The DNA for the CDR3 is TGTGCCAGCAGCGACAGCGGGGGGGCAGGTAATGAGCAGTTCTTC. This encodes CASSDSGGAGNEQFF. The chain joins TRBV9 to TRBJ2-1; 10 nucleotides agree with TRBD2. In germline, CDR1 is SGDLS, CDR2 YYNGEE. The V segment lost 3 bases and the J segment 7 bases; nucleotides outside the gene matches: 7. The CDR3 is made up of 15 amino acids.

The V gene is TRBV6-5, the J gene TRBJ2-1, with 12 bases identical to TRBD2. Germline trimming cut 4 bases from V and 6 bases from J; bases unmatched to any gene: 7. Germline V gene lookup returns CDR1 MNHEY and CDR2 SVGAGI. The CDR3 consists of 16 residues. DNA for the CDR3: TGTGCCAGCAGTTCCCTACGGACTAGCGGGGCCAATGAGCAGTTCTTC. Protein product: CASSSLRTSGANEQFF.

The CDR3 is CSVDREGYGYTF. The CDR3 region has the DNA TGCAGCGTGGACCGGGAGGGCTATGGCTACACCTTC. The gene calls are TRBV29-1 and TRBJ1-2; D not certain. Per germline, CDR1 SQVTM and CDR2 ANQGSEA. The CDR3 has 12 amino acids. Trimming removed 6 bases from V and 4 bases from J, with 12 bases in between.

This clone was counted between two and nine times. The chain joins TRBV4-2 to TRBJ1-1; TRBD1 is a possible D gene (5 bases). Trimming took off 0 bases at V and 4 bases at J, with 9 bases between the two ends. The CDR3 has 14 residues. Per germline, CDR1 LGHNA and CDR2 YNFKEQ. In DNA form, the CDR3 reads TGTGCCAGCAGCCAAGAATCCGGGGGCACTGAAGCTTTCTTT. Translation gives CASSQESGGTEAFF.

The chain has TRBV2 and TRBJ1-6; no firm D call. This CDR3 is 13 amino acids long. CDR1 is SNHLY, CDR2 FYNNEI, per germline. V was clipped by 3 bases and J by 8 bases, with 8 bases between them. The CDR3 spells CASSEAFDSPLHF. In DNA form, the CDR3 reads TGTGCCAGCAGTGAGGCCTTTGATTCACCCCTCCACTTT.

V gene TRBV5-1 combines with J gene TRBJ2-3; possibly TRBD1 for D (5 bases). The CDR3 runs 13 residues. V lost 7 bases and J lost 5, with 14 bases in between. Germline assignment: CDR1 SGHRS and CDR2 YFSETQ. In nucleotides, the CDR3 is TGCGCCAGCCAGGGTTTGGCTGGAGATACGCAGTATTTT. Its protein is CASQGLAGDTQYF.

V and J are TRBV30 and TRBJ2-5; the match to TRBD1 covers 11 bases. CDR1 and CDR2 (germline): GTSNPN, SVGIG (reference sequence). V lost 6 bases to trimming and J lost 1 base; unmatched junction nucleotides: 7. This CDR3 spans 15 amino acids. The CDR3 DNA is TGTGCCTGTGACCCCGGGACAGGGGGCCAAGAGACCCAGTACTTC. This encodes CACDPGTGGQETQYF.

The V and J genes are TRBV7-9 and TRBJ2-5, with D possibly TRBD1 on 5 matching bases. The V gene's germline CDR1 is SEHNR and CDR2 FQNEAQ (reference sequence). Deletions cut 5 bases from V and 2 bases from J, with 12 bases between. This CDR3 is 14 amino acids long. The CDR3 sequence: CASSQDRQQETQYF. DNA for the CDR3: TGTGCCAGCAGCCAAGACAGACAGCAAGAGACCCAGTACTTC.

V usage is TRBV28 and J usage is TRBJ2-7, with TRBD1 identical over 9 bases. CDR1 and CDR2 (germline): MDHEN, SYDVKM. After removal of 5 bases from V and 4 bases from J, the junction contained 6 bases not matched to a gene. The CDR3 contains 14 residues. CDR3 amino acids: CASSTGTGSYEQYF. CDR3 bases: TGTGCCAGCAGTACCGGGACAGGGTCTTACGAGCAGTACTTC. Combining the CDR3 with reference TRBV28 and TRBJ2-7 gives the whole variable domain DVKVTQSSRYLVKRTGEKVFLECVQDMDHENMFWYRQDPGLGLRLIYFSYDVKMKEKGDIPEGYSVSREKKERFSLILESASTNQTSMYLCASSTGTGSYEQYFGPGTRLTVT.

This chain uses TRBV9 with TRBJ2-5; weak D call: TRBD2 (5 bases). V lost 0 bases and J lost 0, with 6 bases in between. The CDR3 covers 14 residues. Germline CDR1 and CDR2: SGDLS and YYNGEE. The CDR3 region has the DNA TGTGCCAGCAGCGTAGGACTAAACCAAGAGACCCAGTACTTC. Amino acids: CASSVGLNQETQYF.

This chain uses TRBV19 with TRBJ2-7; D possibly corresponds to TRBD1 (6 bases). CDR1 is LNHDA, CDR2 SQIVND, per germline (reference sequence). V was shortened by 6 bases and J by 6 bases, with 24 bases between the two germline ends. This CDR3 comprises 16 residues. DNA for the CDR3: TGTGCCAGTAGAAGTTCTCCGGGACAAGGAGCACGCGAGCAGTACTTC. Amino acid sequence: CASRSSPGQGAREQYF.

This clone was observed a single time. The chain is built from TRBV13 and TRBJ1-2, with TRBD1 matching 7 bases. The J segment lost 6 bases and the V segment lost 3 bases, leaving 7 bases of the junction unmatched. CDR3 length equals 14 residues. The V gene's germline CDR1 is PRHDT and CDR2 FYEKMQ (reference sequence). CDR3 coding DNA: TGTGCCAGCAGCTTTGAAACAGGGGAGGATGGCTACACCTTC. The encoded protein is CASSFETGEDGYTF. The whole variable domain, filled in from reference TRBV13 and TRBJ1-2, reads AAGVIQSPRHLIKEKRETATLKCYPIPRHDTVYWYQQGPGQDPQFLISFYEKMQSDKGSIPDRFSAQQFSDYHSELNMSSLELGDSALYFCASSFETGEDGYTFGSGTRLTVV.

The chain links TRBV7-2 to TRBJ2-2; perhaps TRBD2 as D (6 bases). The germline V gene encodes CDR1 SGHTA and CDR2 FQGNSA. V shed 2 bases and J shed 0 bases, with 7 bases lying between them. The CDR3 has 15 residues. CDR3 coding DNA: TGTGCCAGCAGCTTATCTAGCGCGAACACCGGGGAGCTGTTTTTT. Translating gives CASSLSSANTGELFF. Combining the CDR3 with reference TRBV7-2 and TRBJ2-2 gives the whole variable domain GAGVSQSPSNKVTEKGKDVELRCDPISGHTALYWYRQSLGQGLEFLIYFQGNSAPDKSGLPSDRFSAERTGGSVSTLTIQRTQQEDSAVYLCASSLSSANTGELFFGEGSRLTVL.

This chain uses TRBV7-2 with TRBJ2-2, with TRBD1 matching 7 bases. The CDR3 runs 16 residues. In germline, CDR1 is SGHTA, CDR2 FQGNSA. After removal of 5 bases from V and 4 bases from J, the junction contained 10 bases not matched to a gene. The CDR3 region has the DNA TGTGCCAGCAGCCCCGCCGCGACAGGGATCACCGGGGAGCTGTTTTTT. This sequence encodes CASSPAATGITGELFF.

The V call is TRBV7-8, the J call TRBJ1-5; the D gene is possibly TRBD1 (5 bases). Trimming took off 4 bases at V and 11 bases at J, with 15 bases between the two ends. CDR1 and CDR2 from the germline V gene are SGHVS and FQNEAQ. The CDR3 loop spans 13 amino acids. The CDR3 here is CASSSLGEGTQHF. CDR3 nucleotide sequence: TGTGCCAGCAGCTCCCTAGGGGAGGGGACCCAGCATTTT.

The table lists this clone with a few counts. The V call is TRBV4-3, the J call TRBJ1-2; D remains ambiguous. The V and J ends lost 0 bases and 7 bases respectively, with 18 bases between them. Looked up from germline, CDR1 is LGHNA and CDR2 is YSLEER. The CDR3 loop spans 16 amino acids. This CDR3 reads CASSQEVRLLAGGYTF. The CDR3 DNA follows: TGCGCCAGCAGCCAAGAAGTACGGCTCCTAGCGGGTGGCTACACCTTC.

The chain uses TRBV18 and TRBJ2-5; a weak D match, TRBD1 (6 bases). The CDR3 is 13 residues long. V was clipped by 0 bases and J by 11 bases, with 13 bases between them. Germline assignment: CDR1 KGHSH and CDR2 LQKENI. This chain's CDR3 is CASSPPLTGRQYF. For the CDR3, the DNA is TGTGCCAGCTCACCACCCCTTACAGGGCGGCAGTACTTC.

The gene calls are TRBV6-1 and TRBJ2-3, with a weak D call TRBD2 (6 bases). The CDR3 is 12 residues long. CDR1 and CDR2 from the germline V gene are MNHNS and SASEGT. Between the trimmed V and J ends, which lost 4 bases and 6 bases, there was a span of 8 bases. The CDR3 DNA reads as TGTGCCAGCAGTGCGGAGGGGGATACGCAGTATTTT. Residues: CASSAEGDTQYF.

The gene calls are TRBV7-9 and TRBJ1-1, with D perhaps TRBD1 (5 bases). CDR3 length: 14 amino acids. V shed 6 bases and J shed 1 base, with 12 bases lying between them. Germline V gives CDR1 SEHNR, CDR2 FQNEAQ (reference sequence). For the CDR3, the DNA is TGTGCCAGCAGTCTAGACGGACAGAACACTGAAGCTTTCTTT. Translated, it gives CASSLDGQNTEAFF.

The rearrangement uses TRBV9 and TRBJ1-1; maybe TRBD1 (5 bases). Germline lookup yields CDR1 SGDLS and CDR2 YYNGEE. Trimming took off 4 bases at V and 4 bases at J, with 17 bases between the two ends. CDR3 length: 15 residues. The CDR3 region is CASSPSGGFGTEAFF. DNA of the CDR3: TGTGCCAGCAGCCCCTCCGGGGGGTTCGGCACTGAAGCTTTCTTT. Full variable domain (remainder filled in from reference TRBV9 and TRBJ1-1): DSGVTQTPKHLITATGQRVTLRCSPRSGDLSVYWYQQSLDQGLQFLIQYYNGEERAKGNILERFSAQQFPDLHSELNLSSLELGDSALYFCASSPSGGFGTEAFFGQGTRLTVV.

This clone was seen more than once but under ten times. The V and J genes are TRBV6-6 and TRBJ1-2; weak D call: TRBD1 (5 bases). Trimming shortened V by 7 bases and J by 6 bases, and 18 bases separated the two germline ends. The V gene's germline CDR1 is MNHNY and CDR2 SVGAGI (reference sequence). CDR3 length: 14 residues. The DNA of the CDR3 is TGTGCCAGCAAACTAGACCCGCGGGGGAATGGCTACACCTTC. It codes for CASKLDPRGNGYTF.

This chain's CDR3 is CASSPQDQGTEAFF. Written as DNA, the CDR3 is TGTGCCAGCTCACCACAGGATCAGGGCACTGAAGCTTTCTTT. The V and J genes are TRBV18 and TRBJ1-1, with a possible D match to TRBD1 (5 bases). Trimming took 1 base from V and 4 from J, leaving 10 bases between them. CDR3 length: 14 amino acids. Germline values: CDR1 KGHSH, CDR2 LQKENI.

The chain has TRBV7-9 and TRBJ2-7; D remains unclear. The ends were cut back, 5 bases at V and 6 bases at J, with 17 bases in the middle. Per the germline V gene, CDR1 is SEHNR and CDR2 is FQNEAQ (reference sequence). This CDR3 is 14 amino acids long. The CDR3 sequence: CASSLGTVDTEQYF. CDR3 sequence (DNA): TGTGCCAGCAGCCTCGGCACAGTGGATACCGAGCAGTACTTC.

The chain combines TRBV18 with TRBJ1-6; no firm D call. The CDR3 runs to 14 residues. The V end was cut by 3 bases, the J end by 8 bases, with 11 bases between. The germline CDR1 and CDR2 sequences are KGHSH and LQKENI. Here the CDR3 reads CASSPKWADSPLHF. As DNA, the CDR3 is TGTGCCAGCTCACCTAAGTGGGCTGATTCACCCCTCCACTTT.

This clone was counted only a few times. The chain has TRBV10-1 and TRBJ2-7, with 12 bases identical to TRBD1. CDR1 WNHNN and CDR2 SYGVQD come from the germline V gene (reference sequence). The CDR3 covers 13 residues. CDR3 bases: TGCGCTCTGCGGCGGGGGACAGGGGGCCTGCAGTACTTC. Its translation is CALRRGTGGLQYF.

CDR3 in DNA: TGCGCCAGCAGCCCCCCGGAGAGCTCCTACAATGAGCAGTTCTTC. Encoded protein: CASSPPESSYNEQFF. The V gene is TRBV4-1, the J gene TRBJ2-1; D is ambiguous. The CDR3 runs 15 residues. Germline CDR1 MGHRA, CDR2 YSYEKL. V gave up 4 bases and J gave up 0 bases, with 10 bases separating them.

This clone has a single count. The chain has TRBV4-1 and TRBJ2-1, with 9 bases aligning to TRBD2. V shed 2 bases, J shed 6 bases, and the junction held 5 bases outside the gene matches. Germline V gene data show CDR1 as MGHRA and CDR2 as YSYEKL. This CDR3 is 15 amino acids long. The DNA of the CDR3 is TGCGCCAGCAGCCAAAGTGCGGGGGGGATCAATGAGCAGTTCTTC. Translating it yields CASSQSAGGINEQFF.